This entry features one T cell receptor (beta chain) sequence. TCRdb's table, derived via immunoSEQ multiplex PCR, lists solely in-frame clones and lacks some. This sample has approximately 2,000,000 clones, with about nine tenths found just once. The study separated CD4+ cells into CD45RA+ naive and CD45RA-negative memory subsets. The sample comes from a study of shared clonotypes between healthy human individuals. This TCR was sampled from a man aged 18 to 30 in good health. Some clones in this sample may be carry-over from other donors' samples. The material sequenced was naive CD4+ T cells from PBMCs. Subset meaning: CD45RA+ positively selected.

The CDR3 reads CASSRRLAGTGELFF. CDR3 DNA: TGTGCCAGCAGCCGCAGACTAGCGGGGACCGGGGAGCTGTTTTTT. This chain links TRBV7-9 with TRBJ2-2; 11 positions agree with TRBD2. The length of the CDR3 is 15 residues. V shed 5 bases and J 5 bases; nucleotides not matched to a gene: 4. Per germline, CDR1 SEHNR and CDR2 FQNEAQ (reference sequence).